The next 18 T cell receptor beta chains were all read from a single sample in a study of technical replicates of blood from a handful of donors. Libraries were prepared by immunoSEQ multiplex PCR; TCRdb keeps only in-frame clonotypes and omits some of them. The table lists 65,000 to 95,000 clones, approximately 97% of them singletons. Sequenced: T cells isolated from PBMCs. All receptors derive from a human donor in good health.

J is TRBJ2-1 and V is TRBV6-5, with D possibly TRBD1 on 7 matching bases. This CDR3 spans 15 amino acids. Germline CDR1 and CDR2: MNHEY and SVGAGI. Between the trimmed V and J ends, which lost 2 bases and 9 bases, there was a span of 17 bases. Here the CDR3 DNA reads TGTGCCAGCAGTTACGCGTTATCAGGGGGGATTGAGCAGTTCTTC. Protein product: CASSYALSGGIEQFF.

DNA for the CDR3: TGTGCCAGCAGCCAAATGACTGAAGCTTTCTTT. This translates into CASSQMTEAFF. The rearrangement joins TRBV11-3 to TRBJ1-1; D is uncertain. In germline, CDR1 is SGHNT, CDR2 YENEEA. The CDR3 has 11 amino acids. V lost 5 bases, J lost 5 bases, and 6 bases lay in between.

The table lists this clone with a count of one. This rearrangement joins TRBV15 to TRBJ1-1; 7 positions match TRBD1. V gave up 4 bases and J gave up 1 base; unmatched junction bases: 0. CDR1 and CDR2 (germline): LNHNV, YYDKDF (reference sequence). The CDR3 loop spans 13 amino acids. The CDR3 nucleotides read TGTGCCACCAGCACAGGGGGGAACACTGAAGCTTTCTTT. This encodes CATSTGGNTEAFF.

The chain carries TRBV9 and TRBJ2-7, with 12 bases identical to TRBD1. The CDR3 consists of 14 residues. With V trimmed by 3 bases and J by 7 bases, 5 bases remained unmatched. CDR1 and CDR2 (germline): SGDLS, YYNGEE. The chain's CDR3 is CASSEGQGAGEQYF. For the CDR3, the DNA is TGTGCCAGCAGCGAGGGACAGGGGGCGGGGGAGCAGTACTTC.

This CDR3 is CSVERGSYGYTF. The DNA of the CDR3 is TGCAGCGTTGAAAGGGGGAGCTATGGCTACACCTTC. The chain couples TRBV29-1 to TRBJ1-2; D is possibly TRBD1 (6 bases). V was pared by 2 bases and J by 4 bases, with 8 bases between. Looked up from germline, CDR1 is SQVTM and CDR2 is ANQGSEA. The CDR3 runs to 12 residues.

This chain joins TRBV2 and TRBJ2-3; no clear D gene. Trimming shortened V by 8 bases and J by 3 bases, and 6 bases separated the two germline ends. CDR1 and CDR2 (germline): SNHLY, FYNNEI. The CDR3 runs to 11 residues. Written as DNA, the CDR3 is TGTGCCAGCCTTCGGACAGATACGCAGTATTTT. It is translated as CASLRTDTQYF.

This chain uses TRBV25-1 with TRBJ1-2; no clear D gene. The V gene's germline CDR1 is MGHDK and CDR2 SYGVNS. This CDR3 has 16 residues. Deletions cut 2 bases from V and 8 bases from J, with 21 bases between. CDR3 amino acids: CASSEMPAANYVGYTF. The CDR3 bases are TGTGCCAGCAGTGAAATGCCTGCAGCTAACTATGTGGGCTACACCTTC.

The chain joins TRBV27 to TRBJ1-1; 10 bases map to TRBD1. With V trimmed by 0 bases and J by 4 bases, 5 bases remained unmatched. Germline assignment: CDR1 MNHEY and CDR2 SMNVEV (reference sequence). The CDR3 loop spans 16 amino acids. CDR3 sequence: CASSLSATGGVTEAFF. The CDR3 DNA sequence: TGTGCCAGCAGTTTATCAGCGACAGGGGGCGTCACTGAAGCTTTCTTT.

V gene TRBV6-6 combines with J gene TRBJ1-2; D may be TRBD1 (6 bases). The germline V and J ends were trimmed by 0 bases and 4 bases, with 15 bases remaining between them. Germline V gene data show CDR1 as MNHNY and CDR2 as SVGAGI (reference sequence). The CDR3 length is 16 residues. CDR3 region: CASSYSPRTDVYGYTF. In DNA form, the CDR3 reads TGTGCCAGCAGTTACTCCCCTCGGACAGATGTCTATGGCTACACCTTC.

V gene TRBV14 combines with J gene TRBJ1-1, with TRBD1 matching over 7 bases. V lost 1 base to trimming and J lost 4 bases; unmatched junction nucleotides: 6. Germline CDR1 is SGHDN and CDR2 is FVKESK. This CDR3 region has 15 residues. In DNA, the CDR3 is TGTGCCAGCAGCCAAGCAGGGGGGCGCGGCACTGAAGCTTTCTTT. Protein sequence: CASSQAGGRGTEAFF.

The chain joins TRBV7-9 to TRBJ2-1, with 7 bases fitting TRBD1. The CDR3 runs to 16 residues. CDR1 and CDR2 from the germline V gene are SEHNR and FQNEAQ (reference sequence). V was pared by 5 bases and J by 4 bases, with 11 bases of the junction left unmatched. CDR3: CASSVTRDSPYNEQFF. The CDR3 region has the DNA TGTGCCAGCAGCGTCACCCGGGACAGCCCGTACAATGAGCAGTTCTTC.

This clone was observed once. The chain has TRBV4-1 and TRBJ2-7; tentative D call: TRBD2 (6 bases). V dropped 0 bases and J dropped 4 bases, with 19 bases sitting between them. This CDR3 contains 17 residues. Germline assignment: CDR1 MGHRA and CDR2 YSYEKL. CDR3 sequence (DNA): TGCGCCAGCAGCCAAGATGGTACGGGACTGCCTTATTACGAGCAGTACTTC. Translating it yields CASSQDGTGLPYYEQYF.

The chain is built from TRBV19 and TRBJ2-5, with 8 bases lining up with TRBD1. V trimming: 6 bases; J trimming: 5 bases; junction bases outside the gene matches: 5. From germline, CDR1 is LNHDA and CDR2 SQIVND (reference sequence). This CDR3 spans 13 amino acids. CDR3 bases: TGTGCCAGTAGCACAGGGGGTAGGGAGACCCAGTACTTC. As protein: CASSTGGRETQYF.

The chain has TRBV7-2 and TRBJ2-4, with TRBD2 matching over 7 bases. The trim removed 5 bases at V and 0 bases at J, leaving 7 bases unmatched. CDR1 is SGHTA, CDR2 FQGNSA, per germline. The CDR3 covers 16 residues. Written as DNA, the CDR3 is TGTGCCAGCAGCGGCCGGGAGGCCCTAGCCAAAAACATTCAGTACTTC. Translated: CASSGREALAKNIQYF.

The gene calls are TRBV18 and TRBJ2-5; D call uncertain. Trimming removed 3 bases from V and 1 base from J, with 6 bases in between. The CDR3 consists of 13 residues. Germline CDR1 and CDR2: KGHSH and LQKENI. CDR3 bases: TGTGCCAGCTCACCCAGTGTCCAAGAGACCCAGTACTTC. This translates into CASSPSVQETQYF.

This chain links TRBV7-2 with TRBJ1-2, with TRBD1 identical over 8 bases. Germline V gene sequence: CDR1 SGHTA, CDR2 FQGNSA. This CDR3 region has 15 residues. Germline trimming cut 5 bases from V and 0 bases from J; bases unmatched to any gene: 5. The CDR3 nucleotides are TGTGCCAGCAGCCGAATGGGACAGGCTAACTATGGCTACACCTTC. Translation: CASSRMGQANYGYTF. The full variable domain, rest sourced from reference TRBV7-2 and TRBJ1-2, is GAGVSQSPSNKVTEKGKDVELRCDPISGHTALYWYRQSLGQGLEFLIYFQGNSAPDKSGLPSDRFSAERTGGSVSTLTIQRTQQEDSAVYLCASSRMGQANYGYTFGSGTRLTVV.

This chain joins TRBV29-1 and TRBJ2-1, with D maybe TRBD2 (6 bases). V was shortened by 3 bases and J by 7 bases, with 13 bases between the two germline ends. Per the germline V gene, CDR1 is SQVTM and CDR2 is ANQGSEA. The length of the CDR3 is 13 residues. The CDR3 sequence: CSVDVILANEQFF. CDR3 nucleotides: TGCAGCGTTGATGTGATCCTAGCGAATGAGCAGTTCTTC.

The sample holds one count of this clone. The rearrangement uses TRBV18 and TRBJ2-3; D call uncertain. Germline CDR1 and CDR2: KGHSH and LQKENI. The CDR3 is made up of 13 amino acids. V lost 3 bases, J lost 3 bases, and 7 bases lay in between. CDR3 sequence: CASSPSITDTQYF. The DNA of the CDR3 is TGTGCCAGCTCACCCTCTATTACAGATACGCAGTATTTT.